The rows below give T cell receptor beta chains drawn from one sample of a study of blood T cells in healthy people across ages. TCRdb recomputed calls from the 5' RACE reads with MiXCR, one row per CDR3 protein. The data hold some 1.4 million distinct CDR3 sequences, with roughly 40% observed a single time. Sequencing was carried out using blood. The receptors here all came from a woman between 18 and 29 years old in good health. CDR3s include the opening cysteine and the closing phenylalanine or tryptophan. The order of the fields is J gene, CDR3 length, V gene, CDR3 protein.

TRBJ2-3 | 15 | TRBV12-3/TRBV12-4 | CASSSGGRDGDTQYF
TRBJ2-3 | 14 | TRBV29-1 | CSVEDLDPRSTQYF
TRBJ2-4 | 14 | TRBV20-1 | CSAGEGGGKNIQYF
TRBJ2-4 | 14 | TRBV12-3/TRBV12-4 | CASSLDRGGNIQYF
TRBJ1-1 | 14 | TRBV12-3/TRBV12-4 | CASSFKEASTEAFF
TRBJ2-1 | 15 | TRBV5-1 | CASSLSTYGKNEQFF
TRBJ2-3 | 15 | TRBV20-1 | CSARDRASGKDTQYF
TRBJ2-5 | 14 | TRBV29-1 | CSVVISGEGETQYF
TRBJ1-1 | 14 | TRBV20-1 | CSARGGSGNTEAFF
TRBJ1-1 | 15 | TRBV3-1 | CASSQGTFGGTEAFF
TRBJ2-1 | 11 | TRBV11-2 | CASSLRSERFF
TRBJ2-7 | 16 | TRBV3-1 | CASSQRFYRVAYEQYF
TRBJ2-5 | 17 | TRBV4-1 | CASSQTGLAGVEETQYF
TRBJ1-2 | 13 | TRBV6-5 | CASTMTGALGYTF
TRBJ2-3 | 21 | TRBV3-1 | CASSQDLGLAGGGSSTDTQYF
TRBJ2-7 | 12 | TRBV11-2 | CASVGVWNEQYF
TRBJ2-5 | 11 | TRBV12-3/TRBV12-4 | CASSTFETQYF
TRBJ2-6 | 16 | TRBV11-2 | CASSRSPYSGANVLTF